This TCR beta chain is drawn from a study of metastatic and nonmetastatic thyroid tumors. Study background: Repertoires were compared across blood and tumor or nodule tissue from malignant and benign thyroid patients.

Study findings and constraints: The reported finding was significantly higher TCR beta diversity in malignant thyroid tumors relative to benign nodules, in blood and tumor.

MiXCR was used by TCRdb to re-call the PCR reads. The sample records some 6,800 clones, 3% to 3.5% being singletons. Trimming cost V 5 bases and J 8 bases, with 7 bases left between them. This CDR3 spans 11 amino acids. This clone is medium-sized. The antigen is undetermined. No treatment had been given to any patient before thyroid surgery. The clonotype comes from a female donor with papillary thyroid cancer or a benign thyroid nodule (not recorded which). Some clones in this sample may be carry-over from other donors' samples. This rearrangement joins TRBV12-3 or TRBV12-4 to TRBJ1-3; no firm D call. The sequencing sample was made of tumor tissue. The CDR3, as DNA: TGTGCCAGCAGTGAGGGCTACACCATATATTTT. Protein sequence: CASSEGYTIYF.